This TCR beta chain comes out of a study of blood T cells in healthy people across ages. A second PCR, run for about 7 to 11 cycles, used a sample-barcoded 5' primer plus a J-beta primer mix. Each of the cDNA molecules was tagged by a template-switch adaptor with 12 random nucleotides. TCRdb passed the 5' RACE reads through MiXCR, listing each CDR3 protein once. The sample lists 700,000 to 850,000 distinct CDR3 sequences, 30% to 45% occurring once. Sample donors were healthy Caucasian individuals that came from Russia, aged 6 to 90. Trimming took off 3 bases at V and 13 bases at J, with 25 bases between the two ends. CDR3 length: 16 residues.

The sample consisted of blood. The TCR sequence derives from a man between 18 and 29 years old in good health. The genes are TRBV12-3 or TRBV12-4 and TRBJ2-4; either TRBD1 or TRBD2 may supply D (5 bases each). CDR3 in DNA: TGTGCCAGCAGTTTTAGCGAGGGGCTGTCCTACAATGAGCAGTACTTC. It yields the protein CASSFSEGLSYNEQYF.